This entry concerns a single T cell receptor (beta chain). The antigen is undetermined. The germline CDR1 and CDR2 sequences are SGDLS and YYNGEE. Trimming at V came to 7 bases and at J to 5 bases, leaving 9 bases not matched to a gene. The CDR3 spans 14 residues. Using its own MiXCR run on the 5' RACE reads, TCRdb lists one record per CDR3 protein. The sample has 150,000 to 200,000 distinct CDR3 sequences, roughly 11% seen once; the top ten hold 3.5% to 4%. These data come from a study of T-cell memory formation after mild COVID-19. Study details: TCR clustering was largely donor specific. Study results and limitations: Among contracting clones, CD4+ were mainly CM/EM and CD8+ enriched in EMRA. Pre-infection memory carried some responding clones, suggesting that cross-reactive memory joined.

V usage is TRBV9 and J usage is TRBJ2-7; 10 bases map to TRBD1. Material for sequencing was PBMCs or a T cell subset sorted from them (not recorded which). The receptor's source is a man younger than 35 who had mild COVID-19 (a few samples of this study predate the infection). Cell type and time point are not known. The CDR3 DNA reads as TGTGCCAGCGGCAGCCGGGACAGGGGCCACGAGCAGTACTTC. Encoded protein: CASGSRDRGHEQYF.